This T cell receptor beta chain was obtained from a study of regulatory T cells in long-lasting Graves disease. Study-level results: Newly diagnosed Graves' patients exceeded persistent ones in TCR diversity. Thyroid tissue was not studied; only peripheral blood was. Newly diagnosed disease favored TRBV20-1 and TRBJ2-1 over persistent disease.

Sample time point: persistent/refractory GD, antithyroid drugs over 5 years with positive TRAb. Construction of the TCR library relied on RNA isolated from PBMCs. Graves' disease diagnoses used American Thyroid Association guidelines. Note on this clonotype: Its antigen is still unknown.

CDR3 regions were amplified by Arm-PCR using iRepertoire HTBI primers to build TCR beta libraries. TCRdb recomputed calls from the multiplex PCR reads with MiXCR, one row per CDR3 protein. The sample lists more than 650,000 distinct CDR3 sequences, around 30% occurring once. V gave up 0 bases and J gave up 4 bases, with 9 bases separating them. The CDR3 extends over 14 amino acids. Germline values: CDR1 MNHEY, CDR2 SVGEGT. This sequence originates from a female donor with Graves disease. The sequencing used peripheral blood mononuclear cells (PBMCs), collected when the disease was refractory, from a patient treated with antithyroid drugs. The chain carries TRBV6-2 or TRBV6-3 and TRBJ1-2; no firm D call. CDR3 nucleotide sequence: TGTGCCAGCAGTTACTCGGAAGGCCTCTATGGCTACACCTTC. This codes for CASSYSEGLYGYTF.